Listed below are T cell receptor beta chains from one sample, sequenced in a study of CD8 T cells in ankylosing spondylitis. TCRdb redid the calling of the 5' RACE reads with MiXCR, one entry per CDR3 protein. The data contain some 87,000 distinct CDR3 sequences, more than 25% of them singletons. The specimen sequenced was blood, either unsorted or a sorted T cell fraction (not recorded which). These receptors all stem from a male donor with ankylosing spondylitis or in good health (not recorded which). CDR3s include the opening cysteine and the closing phenylalanine or tryptophan. The order of the fields is clone size, V gene, D gene, J gene, CDR3 length, CDR3 protein, CDR3 DNA. The D gene is left open where the match is weak. Not all rows give a size; the values are once, few, many and, for expanded clones, a class.

few,TRBV28,-,TRBJ2-5,16,CASSRVEGRQQETQYF,TGTGCCAGCAGTCGTGTAGAGGGACGCCAACAAGAGACCCAGTACTTC
few,TRBV4-1,-,TRBJ1-2,14,CASSQDADGYGYTF,TGCGCCAGCAGCCAAGATGCCGATGGGTATGGCTACACCTTC
few,TRBV7-9,-,TRBJ2-1,15,CASSSLGGQFHEQFF,TGTGCCAGCAGCTCACTCGGGGGACAGTTCCATGAGCAGTTCTTC
-,TRBV5-5,-,TRBJ1-2,15,CASSSFVGRYYGYTF,TGTGCCAGCAGCTCCTTCGTCGGGCGGTACTATGGCTACACCTTC
-,TRBV10-3,-,TRBJ2-5,12,CAISESMETQYF,TGTGCCATCAGTGAGTCGATGGAGACCCAGTACTTC
-,TRBV7-9,-,TRBJ1-6,14,CASSLSGNHSPLHF,TGTGCCAGCAGCTTGTCAGGGAATCATTCACCCCTCCACTTT
-,TRBV7-6,-,TRBJ1-5,14,CASSLESVGQPQHF,TGTGCCAGCAGCTTAGAGAGTGTGGGGCAGCCCCAGCATTTT
-,TRBV5-1,-,TRBJ2-1,14,CASSLMGRIDEQFF,TGCGCCAGCAGCTTGATGGGTAGGATCGATGAGCAGTTCTTC
-,TRBV20-1,TRBD2,TRBJ2-1,14,CSAPPSGSYNEQFF,TGCAGTGCTCCCCCTAGCGGCAGTTACAATGAGCAGTTCTTC
few,TRBV5-1,TRBD2,TRBJ2-5,18,CASSGTSGGALTQETQYF,TGCGCCAGCAGCGGGACTAGCGGGGGGGCCTTAACCCAAGAGACCCAGTACTTC
-,TRBV20-1,-,TRBJ1-1,14,CSVTTGTVNTEAFF,TGCAGTGTAACTACAGGGACCGTAAACACTGAAGCTTTCTTT
-,TRBV4-1,-,TRBJ1-3,19,CASSQDFRQYNPLGNTIYF,TGCGCCAGCAGCCAAGATTTTCGACAGTACAACCCACTTGGAAACACCATATATTTT
-,TRBV6-6,-,TRBJ1-2,8,CASSQGFF,TGTGCCAGCAGTCAGGGGTTTTTC
-,TRBV6-6,-,TRBJ2-1,13,CASSYIRNNEQFF,TGTGCCAGCAGTTATATCCGAAACAATGAGCAGTTCTTC
many,TRBV15,TRBD2,TRBJ2-3,15,CATSRDRGVTDTQYF,TGTGCCACCAGCAGGGATCGGGGGGTCACAGATACGCAGTATTTT
few,TRBV9,-,TRBJ2-3,15,CASSTRKDGTDTQYF,TGTGCCAGCAGCACCAGAAAGGACGGCACAGATACGCAGTATTTT
-,TRBV20-1,-,TRBJ1-1,17,CSASGANWGSMNTEAFF,TGCAGTGCTAGTGGAGCTAATTGGGGCAGCATGAACACTGAAGCTTTCTTT
-,TRBV14,-,TRBJ2-7,14,CASSPLLATYEQYF,TGTGCCAGCAGCCCGCTGCTAGCAACCTACGAGCAGTACTTC
many,TRBV20-1,TRBD2,TRBJ2-1,15,CSAIRSGGEYNEQFF,TGCAGTGCTATCCGGAGCGGGGGGGAATACAATGAGCAGTTCTTC
few,TRBV9,TRBD1,TRBJ1-5,15,CASSEGQSSNQPQHF,TGTGCCAGCAGCGAGGGACAGAGTAGCAATCAGCCCCAGCATTTT
many,TRBV20-1,-,TRBJ2-5,14,CSARDPASEETQYF,TGCAGTGCTAGAGATCCGGCTAGCGAAGAGACCCAGTACTTC
few,TRBV7-2,TRBD1,TRBJ1-2,15,CASSLSGTGVGGYTF,TGTGCCAGCAGCTTATCCGGGACAGGGGTAGGGGGCTACACCTTC
once,TRBV5-4,-,TRBJ2-5,14,CASSLGGSQETQYF,TGTGCCAGCAGCTTGGGGGGCTCCCAAGAGACCCAGTACTTC
few,TRBV2,-,TRBJ2-3,15,CAGNVGTGGTDTQYF,TGTGCCGGAAACGTCGGGACGGGCGGCACAGATACGCAGTATTTT
few,TRBV27,-,TRBJ2-1,14,CASSLARAYREQFF,TGTGCCAGCAGTTTAGCTAGGGCCTACAGGGAGCAGTTCTTC
few,TRBV9,-,TRBJ1-1,13,CASSGTKGVEAFF,TGTGCCAGCAGCGGTACGAAGGGCGTAGAAGCTTTCTTT
-,TRBV7-2,TRBD1,TRBJ2-5,15,CASSLRGTEQETQYF,TGTGCCAGCAGCCTGCGTGGGACAGAGCAAGAGACCCAGTACTTC
-,TRBV5-1,-,TRBJ1-4,16,CASSLGGRGGNEKLFF,TGCGCCAGCAGCTTGGGAGGGCGTGGTGGTAATGAAAAACTGTTTTTT
-,TRBV28,-,TRBJ2-1,18,CASSLDSTLYLSYNEQFF,TGTGCCAGCAGTTTAGACAGCACCCTCTATCTATCCTACAATGAGCAGTTCTTC
-,TRBV9,-,TRBJ2-1,13,CASSVGEYNEQFF,TGTGCCAGCAGCGTAGGTGAATACAATGAGCAGTTCTTC
-,TRBV20-1,-,TRBJ2-1,13,CSARDSRGNEQFF,TGCAGTGCTAGAGACTCGAGGGGGAATGAGCAGTTCTTC
once,TRBV6-1,TRBD1,TRBJ2-7,15,CASSPTGTGSNEQYF,TGTGCCAGCAGTCCGACCGGGACAGGGTCCAACGAGCAGTACTTC
-,TRBV20-1,-,TRBJ2-1,12,CSGEGDYNEQFF,TGCAGTGGGGAGGGGGACTACAATGAGCAGTTCTTC
once,TRBV7-3,TRBD2,TRBJ2-1,13,CASSPQLAGEQFF,TGTGCCAGCAGCCCCCAACTAGCGGGGGAGCAGTTCTTC
-,TRBV29-1,-,TRBJ1-1,13,CSVVVGGADEAFF,TGCAGCGTTGTAGTGGGGGGCGCAGATGAAGCTTTCTTT
-,TRBV10-1,TRBD1,TRBJ2-3,16,CASSSDRGHSADTQYF,TGCGCCAGCAGTTCGGACAGGGGGCATAGCGCAGATACGCAGTATTTT
few,TRBV10-3,-,TRBJ1-6,15,CAISESVGDNSPLHF,TGTGCCATCAGTGAGTCGGTAGGGGATAATTCACCCCTCCACTTT
few,TRBV5-1,-,TRBJ2-7,15,CASSSGSTEIYEQYF,TGCGCCAGCAGCTCGGGAAGTACAGAGATCTACGAGCAGTACTTC
-,TRBV5-1,-,TRBJ2-3,16,CASNFGYRTRTDTQYF,TGCGCCAGCAACTTTGGTTACCGCACCCGCACAGATACGCAGTATTTT
few,TRBV27,-,TRBJ1-2,15,CASSSGPGPNYGYTF,TGTGCCAGCAGTAGCGGACCCGGCCCTAACTATGGCTACACCTTC
few,TRBV29-1,-,TRBJ2-5,11,CSVESGETQYF,TGCAGCGTTGAAAGTGGAGAGACCCAGTACTTC
-,TRBV5-1,-,TRBJ2-7,14,CASSLLGAAYEQYF,TGCGCCAGCAGCTTGTTGGGGGCGGCCTACGAGCAGTACTTC
few,TRBV5-1,-,TRBJ2-3,13,CASSLDAVDTQYF,TGCGCCAGCAGCTTGGACGCGGTAGATACGCAGTATTTT
-,TRBV20-1,-,TRBJ2-7,13,CSALGRGVYEQYF,TGCAGTGCTCTAGGGAGAGGGGTCTACGAGCAGTACTTC
-,TRBV7-2,-,TRBJ2-1,15,CASSLGILSYNEQFF,TGTGCCAGCAGCTTAGGGATCCTCTCCTACAATGAGCAGTTCTTC
-,TRBV6-5,TRBD1,TRBJ2-5,12,CASSRDRETQYF,TGTGCCAGCAGTAGGGACAGGGAGACCCAGTACTTC